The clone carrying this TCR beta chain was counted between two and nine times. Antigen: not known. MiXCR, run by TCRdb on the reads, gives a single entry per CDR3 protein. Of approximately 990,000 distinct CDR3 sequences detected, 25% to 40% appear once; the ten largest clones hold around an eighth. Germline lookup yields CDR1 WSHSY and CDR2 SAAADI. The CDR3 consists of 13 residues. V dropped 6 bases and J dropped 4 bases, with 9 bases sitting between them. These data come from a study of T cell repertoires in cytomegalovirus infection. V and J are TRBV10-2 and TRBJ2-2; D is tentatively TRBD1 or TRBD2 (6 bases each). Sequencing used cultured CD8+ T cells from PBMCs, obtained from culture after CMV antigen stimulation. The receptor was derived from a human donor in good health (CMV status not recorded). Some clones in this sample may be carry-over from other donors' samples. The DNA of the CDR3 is TGCGCCAGCAGGGAGGGGGGCACCGGGGAGCTGTTTTTT. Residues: CASREGGTGELFF.